Sequencing of this T cell receptor (beta chain) was carried out in a study of T cells in Graves' hyperthyroidism and ophthalmopathy. Whole-study findings and limits: Most expanded thyroid clonotypes above 0.001 also appeared in blood.

It was RNA transcripts that yielded the amplified TCR beta CDR3 regions. Researchers ran a first-round RT-PCR on the TCR CDR3 using the HTBI primer set. TCRdb reprocessed the multiplex PCR reads with MiXCR, giving one entry per CDR3 protein. Of more than 350,000 distinct CDR3 sequences listed, around 15% are singletons. CDR3 size: 15 residues. Losses at the gene ends were 2 bases for V and 0 bases for J; bases not matched to a gene: 4. Germline V gene lookup returns CDR1 GTSNPN and CDR2 SVGIG (reference sequence). In its sample, this clonotype was seen many times. The antigen is undetermined. The sequenced sample was blood. The chain is built from TRBV30 and TRBJ1-3; 7 nucleotides agree with TRBD1. The receptor was derived from a woman aged 55 to 70 with Graves' ophthalmopathy. CDR3: CAWSPGTASGNTIYF. CDR3 nucleotide sequence: TGTGCCTGGAGTCCGGGGACAGCCTCTGGAAACACCATATATTTT.